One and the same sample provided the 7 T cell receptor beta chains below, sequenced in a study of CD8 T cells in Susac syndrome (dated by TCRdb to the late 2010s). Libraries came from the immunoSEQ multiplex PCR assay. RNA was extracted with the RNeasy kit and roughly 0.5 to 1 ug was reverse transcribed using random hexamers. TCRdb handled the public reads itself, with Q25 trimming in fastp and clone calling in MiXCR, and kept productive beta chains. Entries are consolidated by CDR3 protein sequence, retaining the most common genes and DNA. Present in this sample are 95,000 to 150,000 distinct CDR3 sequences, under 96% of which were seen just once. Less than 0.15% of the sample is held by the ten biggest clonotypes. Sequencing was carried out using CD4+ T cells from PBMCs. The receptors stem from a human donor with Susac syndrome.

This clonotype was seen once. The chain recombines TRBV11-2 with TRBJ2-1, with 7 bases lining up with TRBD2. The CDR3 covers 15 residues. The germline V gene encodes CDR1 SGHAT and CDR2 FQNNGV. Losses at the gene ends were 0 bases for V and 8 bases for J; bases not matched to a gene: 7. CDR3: CASSLEAGVGYEQFF. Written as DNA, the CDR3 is TGTGCCAGCAGCTTAGAGGCGGGAGTAGGGTATGAGCAGTTCTTC.

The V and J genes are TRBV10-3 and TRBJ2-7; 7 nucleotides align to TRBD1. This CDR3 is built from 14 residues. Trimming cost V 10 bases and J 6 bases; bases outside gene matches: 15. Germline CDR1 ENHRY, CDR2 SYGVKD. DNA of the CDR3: TGTGCCACCTACCACGGACAGGCTGGGGGCGAGCAGTACTTC. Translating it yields CATYHGQAGGEQYF.

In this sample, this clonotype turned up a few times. The CDR3 DNA is TGTGCCAGCAGTTTGGCCCCCAGCACAGATACGCAGTATTTT. Amino acid sequence: CASSLAPSTDTQYF. The V call is TRBV28, the J call TRBJ2-3; D gene uncertain. This CDR3 comprises 14 residues. V lost 3 bases and J 0 bases, leaving 7 bases between the germline ends. Per the germline V gene, CDR1 is MDHEN and CDR2 is SYDVKM.

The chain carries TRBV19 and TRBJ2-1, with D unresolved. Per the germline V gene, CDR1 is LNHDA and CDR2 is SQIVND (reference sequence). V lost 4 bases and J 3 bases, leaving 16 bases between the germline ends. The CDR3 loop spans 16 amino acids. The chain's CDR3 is CASSTRTQDRYNEQFF. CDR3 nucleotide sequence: TGTGCCAGTAGTACTAGGACGCAGGACCGCTACAATGAGCAGTTCTTC. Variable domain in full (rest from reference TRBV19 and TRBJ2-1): DGGITQSPKYLFRKEGQNVTLSCEQNLNHDAMYWYRQDPGQGLRLIYYSQIVNDFQKGDIAEGYSVSREKKESFPLTVTSAQKNPTAFYLCASSTRTQDRYNEQFFGPGTRLTVL.

The CDR3 loop reads CASSLRPRQETQYF. CDR3 nucleotides: TGTGCCAGCAGTCTAAGACCGAGACAAGAGACCCAGTACTTC. The J gene is TRBJ2-5, the V gene TRBV12-3 or TRBV12-4; D is unclear. The CDR3 runs 14 residues. Deletions cut 5 bases from V and 2 bases from J, with 12 bases between.

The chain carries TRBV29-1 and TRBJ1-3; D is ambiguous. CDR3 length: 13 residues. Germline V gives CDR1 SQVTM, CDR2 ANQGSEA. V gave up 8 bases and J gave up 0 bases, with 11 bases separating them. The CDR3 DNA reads TGCAGCTTCAGAGGGAGCTCTGGAAACACCATATATTTT. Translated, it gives CSFRGSSGNTIYF.

Here the CDR3 reads CASRTTGANEKLFF. In DNA form, the CDR3 reads TGTGCCAGCAGGACGACAGGGGCTAATGAAAAACTGTTTTTT. The chain carries TRBV28 and TRBJ1-4, with 8 bases lining up with TRBD1. Germline lookup yields CDR1 MDHEN and CDR2 SYDVKM. The CDR3 consists of 14 residues. The V and J ends lost 6 bases and 3 bases, in that order; junction bases with no gene match: 3.